The clone carrying this T cell receptor (beta chain) was picked up a small number of times. Libraries were prepared by immunoSEQ multiplex PCR; TCRdb keeps only in-frame clonotypes and omits some of them. The repertoire holds around 50,000 clones, with approximately 78% as singletons. Germline V gives CDR1 LGHDT, CDR2 YNNKEL (reference sequence). The CDR3 is 15 amino acids. The sample belongs to a study of blood T cell repertoires in COVID-19. Researchers sorted participants into cohorts using their self-reported clinical history. The sequence derives from a woman aged 45-59 years with acute COVID-19. Sequencing used PBMCs or T cells enriched from blood (not recorded which). The rearrangement uses TRBV3-1 (or the pseudogene TRBV3-2) and TRBJ1-5; D remains unclear. CDR3 in amino acids: CASHTTTGNNQPQHF. CDR3 in DNA: TGTGCTTCTCACACAACGACGGGTAACAATCAGCCCCAGCATTTT.